This T cell receptor (beta chain) was identified in a study of blood T cell repertoires in COVID-19. Repertoires were generated with immunoSEQ multiplex PCR, while TCRdb's copy carries only in-frame clones and drops some. The table lists about 100,000 clones, about 89% of them singletons. In its sample, this clone was seen a few times. Germline CDR1 and CDR2: MGHRA and YSYEKL. V lost 5 bases, J lost 2 bases, and 15 bases lay in between. The length of the CDR3 is 15 residues. This chain joins TRBV4-1 and TRBJ1-2; possibly TRBD1 for D (6 bases). The receptor was derived from a woman aged 25-40 years with acute or convalescent COVID-19. The sequencing input was peripheral blood. The CDR3 is CASSYRDTRNYGYTF. In DNA form, the CDR3 reads TGCGCCAGCAGCTACCGGGACACCAGAAACTATGGCTACACCTTC.